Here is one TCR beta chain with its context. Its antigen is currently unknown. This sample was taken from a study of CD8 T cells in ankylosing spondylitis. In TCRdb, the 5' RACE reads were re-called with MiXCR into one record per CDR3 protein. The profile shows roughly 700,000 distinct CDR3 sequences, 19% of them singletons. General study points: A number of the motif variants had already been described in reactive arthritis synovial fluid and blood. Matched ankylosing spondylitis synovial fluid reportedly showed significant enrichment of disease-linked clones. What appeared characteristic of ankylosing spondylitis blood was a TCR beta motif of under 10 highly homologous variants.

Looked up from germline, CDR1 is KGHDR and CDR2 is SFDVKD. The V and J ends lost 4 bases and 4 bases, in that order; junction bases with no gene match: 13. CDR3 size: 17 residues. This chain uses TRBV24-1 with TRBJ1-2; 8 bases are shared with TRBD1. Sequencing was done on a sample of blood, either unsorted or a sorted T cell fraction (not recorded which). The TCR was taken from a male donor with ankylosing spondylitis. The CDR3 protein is CATSEAGGAGSFYGYTF. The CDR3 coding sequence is TGTGCCACCAGTGAAGCAGGGGGCGCAGGGAGCTTCTATGGCTACACCTTC.